Included here is one T cell receptor (beta chain) sequence, with context. What it binds is not known. The sample comes from a study of beta chain features in type 1 diabetes. Study-wide results and limits: Naive, central memory and regulatory TCRB repertoires appeared more similar among patients than healthy donors.

This CDR3 comprises 14 residues. Germline values: CDR1 SGHRS, CDR2 YFSETQ. V was pared by 3 bases and J by 6 bases, with 13 bases between. Reverse transcription of all isolated RNA meant that expressed TCRB transcripts were sequenced. Average reads for naive, central memory and regulatory T cell samples were around 4 million. Libraries were prepared by immunoSEQ multiplex PCR; TCRdb keeps only in-frame clonotypes and omits some of them. The table lists about 350,000 clones, about 20% of them singletons. The chain employs TRBV5-1 and TRBJ2-1; D is possibly TRBD1 (6 bases). The receptor was derived from a woman younger than 30 in good health. The sequenced sample was naive CD4+ T cells from blood. In DNA, the CDR3 is TGCGCCAGCAGCTCGACACAGGGTACCAATGAGCAGTTCTTC. As protein: CASSSTQGTNEQFF.